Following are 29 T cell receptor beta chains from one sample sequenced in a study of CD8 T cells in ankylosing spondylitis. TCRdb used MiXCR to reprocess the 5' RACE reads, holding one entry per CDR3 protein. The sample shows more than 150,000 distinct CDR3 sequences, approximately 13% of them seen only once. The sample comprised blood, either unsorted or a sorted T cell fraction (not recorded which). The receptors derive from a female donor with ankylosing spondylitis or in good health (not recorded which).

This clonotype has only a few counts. CDR3 in amino acids: CASMEWDSYGYTF. In nucleotides, the CDR3 is TGTGCCAGTATGGAATGGGACAGCTATGGCTACACCTTC. The rearrangement uses TRBV19 and TRBJ1-2; TRBD1 agrees at 7 bases. Trimming took 7 bases from V and 4 from J; bases not matched to a gene: 6. The CDR3 consists of 13 residues. Germline CDR1 and CDR2: LNHDA and SQIVND (reference sequence). The full variable domain, completed using reference TRBV19 and TRBJ1-2, is DGGITQSPKYLFRKEGQNVTLSCEQNLNHDAMYWYRQDPGQGLRLIYYSQIVNDFQKGDIAEGYSVSREKKESFPLTVTSAQKNPTAFYLCASMEWDSYGYTFGSGTRLTVV.

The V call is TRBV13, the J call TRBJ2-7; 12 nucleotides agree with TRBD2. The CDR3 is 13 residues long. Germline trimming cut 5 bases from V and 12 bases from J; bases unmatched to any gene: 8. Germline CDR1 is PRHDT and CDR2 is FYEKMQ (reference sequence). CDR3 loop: CASSKRGLAGAYF. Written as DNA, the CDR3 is TGTGCCAGCAGCAAGAGGGGACTAGCGGGTGCGTACTTC.

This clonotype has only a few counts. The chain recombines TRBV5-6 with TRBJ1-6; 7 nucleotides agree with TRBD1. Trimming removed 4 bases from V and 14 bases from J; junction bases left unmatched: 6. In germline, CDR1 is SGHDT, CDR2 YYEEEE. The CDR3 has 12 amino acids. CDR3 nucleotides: TGTGCCAGCAGCGTTTACAGGGGCACCCTCCACTTT. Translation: CASSVYRGTLHF.

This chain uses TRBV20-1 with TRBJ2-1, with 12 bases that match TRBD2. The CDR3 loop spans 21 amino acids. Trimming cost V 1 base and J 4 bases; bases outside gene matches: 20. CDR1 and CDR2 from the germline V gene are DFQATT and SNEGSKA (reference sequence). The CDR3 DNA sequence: TGCAGTGCTAGAGGCCCAGGGACTAGCGGGCTAAGGGTGGGGTCATACAATGAGCAGTTCTTC. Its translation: CSARGPGTSGLRVGSYNEQFF.

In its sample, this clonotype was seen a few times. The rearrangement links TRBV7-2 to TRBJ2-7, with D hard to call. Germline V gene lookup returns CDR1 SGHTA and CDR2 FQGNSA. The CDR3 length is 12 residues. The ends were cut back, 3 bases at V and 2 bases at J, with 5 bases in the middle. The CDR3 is CASSFYPYEQYF. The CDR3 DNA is TGTGCCAGCAGCTTCTATCCCTACGAGCAGTACTTC.

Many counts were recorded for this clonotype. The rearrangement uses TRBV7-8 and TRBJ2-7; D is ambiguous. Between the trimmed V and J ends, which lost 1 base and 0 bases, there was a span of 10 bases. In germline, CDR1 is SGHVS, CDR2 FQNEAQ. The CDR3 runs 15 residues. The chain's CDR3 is CASSLEVGSSYEQYF. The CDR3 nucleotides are TGTGCCAGCAGCTTAGAGGTGGGCTCCTCCTACGAGCAGTACTTC.

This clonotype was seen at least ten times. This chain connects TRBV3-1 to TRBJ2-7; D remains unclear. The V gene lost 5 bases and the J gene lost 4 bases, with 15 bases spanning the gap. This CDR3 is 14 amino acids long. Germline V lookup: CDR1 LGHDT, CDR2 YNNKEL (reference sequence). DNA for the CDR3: TGTGCCAGCAGCTTGTCAGGAAAGCTTTACGAGCAGTACTTC. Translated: CASSLSGKLYEQYF.

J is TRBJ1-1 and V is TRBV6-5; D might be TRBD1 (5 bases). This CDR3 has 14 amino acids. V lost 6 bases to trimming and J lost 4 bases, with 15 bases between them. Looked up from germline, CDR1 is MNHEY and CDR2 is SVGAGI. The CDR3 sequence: CASRYQTVSTEAFF. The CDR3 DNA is TGTGCCAGCAGATACCAGACAGTAAGCACTGAAGCTTTCTTT.

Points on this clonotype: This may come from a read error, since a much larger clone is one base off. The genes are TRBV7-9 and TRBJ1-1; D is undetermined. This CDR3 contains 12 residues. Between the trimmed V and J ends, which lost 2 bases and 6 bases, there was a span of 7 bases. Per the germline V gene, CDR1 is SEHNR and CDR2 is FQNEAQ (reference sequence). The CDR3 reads CASSLPLAEAFF. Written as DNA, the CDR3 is TGTGCCAGCAGCTTACCGCTCGCTGAAGCTTTCTTT.

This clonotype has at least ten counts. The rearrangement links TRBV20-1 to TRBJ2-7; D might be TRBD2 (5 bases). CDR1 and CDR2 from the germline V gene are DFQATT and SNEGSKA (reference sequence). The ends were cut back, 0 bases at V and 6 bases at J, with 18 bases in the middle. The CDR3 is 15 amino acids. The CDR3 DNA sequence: TGCAGTGCTAGAGAACTAGTGATTCGTCTGGGCGAGCAGTACTTC. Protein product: CSARELVIRLGEQYF.

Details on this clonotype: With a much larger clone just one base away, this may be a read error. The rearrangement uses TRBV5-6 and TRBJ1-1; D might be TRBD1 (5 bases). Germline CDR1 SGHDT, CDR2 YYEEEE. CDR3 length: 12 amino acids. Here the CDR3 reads CVSSFGRGLAFF. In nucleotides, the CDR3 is TGTGTCAGCAGCTTTGGACGGGGCCTAGCTTTCTTT. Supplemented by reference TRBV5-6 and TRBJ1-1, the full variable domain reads DAGVTQSPTHLIKTRGQQVTLRCSPKSGHDTVSWYQQALGQGPQFIFQYYEEEERQRGNFPDRFSGHQFPNYSSELNVNALLLGDSALYLCVSSFGRGLAFFGQGTRLTVV.

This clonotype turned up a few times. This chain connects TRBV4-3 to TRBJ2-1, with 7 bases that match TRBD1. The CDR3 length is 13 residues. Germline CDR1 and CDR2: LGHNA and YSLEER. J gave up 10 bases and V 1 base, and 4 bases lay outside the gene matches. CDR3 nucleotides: TGCGCCAGCAGCCAAGGCCGGGACAGAGAGCAGTTCTTC. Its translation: CASSQGRDREQFF.

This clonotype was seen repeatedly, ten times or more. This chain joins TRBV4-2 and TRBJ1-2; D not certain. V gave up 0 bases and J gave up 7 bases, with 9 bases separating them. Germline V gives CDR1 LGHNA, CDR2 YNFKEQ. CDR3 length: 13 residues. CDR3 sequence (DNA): TGTGCCAGCAGCCAAGATCTTCGAAGTGGCTACACCTTC. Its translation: CASSQDLRSGYTF.

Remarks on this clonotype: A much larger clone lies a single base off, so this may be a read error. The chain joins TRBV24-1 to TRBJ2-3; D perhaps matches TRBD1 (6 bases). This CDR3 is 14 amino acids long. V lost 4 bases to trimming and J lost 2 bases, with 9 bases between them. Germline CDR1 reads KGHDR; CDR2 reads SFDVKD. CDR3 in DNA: TGTGCCACCAGTGACACAGGGAACACAGATACGCAGTATTTT. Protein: CATSDTGNTDTQYF.

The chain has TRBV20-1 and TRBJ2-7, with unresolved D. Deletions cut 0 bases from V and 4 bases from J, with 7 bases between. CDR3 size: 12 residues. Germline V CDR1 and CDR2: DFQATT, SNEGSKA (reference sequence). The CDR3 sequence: CSARETVYEQYF. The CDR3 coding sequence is TGCAGTGCTAGAGAGACGGTGTACGAGCAGTACTTC.

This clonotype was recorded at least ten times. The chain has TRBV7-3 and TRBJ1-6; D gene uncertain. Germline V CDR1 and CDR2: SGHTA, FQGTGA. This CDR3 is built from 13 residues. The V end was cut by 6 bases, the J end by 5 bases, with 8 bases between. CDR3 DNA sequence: TGTGCCAGCAGTTTGGGTAATAATTCACCCCTCCACTTT. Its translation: CASSLGNNSPLHF.

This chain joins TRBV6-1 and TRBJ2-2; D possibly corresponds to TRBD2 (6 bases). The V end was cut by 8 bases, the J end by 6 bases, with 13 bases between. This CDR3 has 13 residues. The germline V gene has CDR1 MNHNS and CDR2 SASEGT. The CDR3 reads CASGGMGPGELFF. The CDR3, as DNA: TGTGCCAGCGGGGGGATGGGGCCCGGGGAGCTGTTTTTT.

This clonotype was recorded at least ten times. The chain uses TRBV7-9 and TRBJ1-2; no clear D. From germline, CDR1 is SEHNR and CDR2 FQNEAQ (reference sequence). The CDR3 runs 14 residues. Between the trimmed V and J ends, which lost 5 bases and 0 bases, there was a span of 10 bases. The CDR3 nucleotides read TGTGCCAGCAGCCCCTGGTCTGCTAACTATGGCTACACCTTC. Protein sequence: CASSPWSANYGYTF.

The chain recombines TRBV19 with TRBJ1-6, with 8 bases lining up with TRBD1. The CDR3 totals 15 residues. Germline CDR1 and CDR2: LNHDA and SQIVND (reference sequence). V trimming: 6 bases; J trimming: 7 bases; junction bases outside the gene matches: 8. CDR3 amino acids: CASRMGTGSNSPLHF. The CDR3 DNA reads TGTGCCAGTAGGATGGGGACAGGATCAAATTCACCCCTCCACTTT.

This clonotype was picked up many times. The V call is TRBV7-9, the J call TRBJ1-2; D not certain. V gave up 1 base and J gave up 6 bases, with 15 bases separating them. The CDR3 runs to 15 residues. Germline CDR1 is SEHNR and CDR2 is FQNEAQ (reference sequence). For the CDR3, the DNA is TGTGCCAGCAGCTTAGAAAGGACGGGATCTAATGGCTACACCTTC. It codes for CASSLERTGSNGYTF.

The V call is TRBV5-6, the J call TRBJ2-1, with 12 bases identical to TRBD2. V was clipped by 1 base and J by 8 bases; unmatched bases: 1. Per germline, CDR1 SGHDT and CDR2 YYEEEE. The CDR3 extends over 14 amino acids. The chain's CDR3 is CASSLRLAGDEQFF. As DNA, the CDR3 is TGTGCCAGCAGCTTGAGACTAGCGGGAGATGAGCAGTTCTTC.

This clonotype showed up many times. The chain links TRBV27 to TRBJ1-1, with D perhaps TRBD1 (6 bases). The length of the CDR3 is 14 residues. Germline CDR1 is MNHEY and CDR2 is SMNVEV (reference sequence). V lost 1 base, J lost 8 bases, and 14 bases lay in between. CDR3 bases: TGTGCCAGCAGTTTATTTTCAGGGGCCGGGGAAGCTTTCTTT. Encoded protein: CASSLFSGAGEAFF.

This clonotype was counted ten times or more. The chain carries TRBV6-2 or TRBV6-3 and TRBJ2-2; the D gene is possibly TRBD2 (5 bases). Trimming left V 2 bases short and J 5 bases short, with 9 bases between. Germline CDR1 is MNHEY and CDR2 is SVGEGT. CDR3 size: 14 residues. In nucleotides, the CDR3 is TGTGCCAGCAGTTACAGACTAACGACCGGGGAGCTGTTTTTT. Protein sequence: CASSYRLTTGELFF.

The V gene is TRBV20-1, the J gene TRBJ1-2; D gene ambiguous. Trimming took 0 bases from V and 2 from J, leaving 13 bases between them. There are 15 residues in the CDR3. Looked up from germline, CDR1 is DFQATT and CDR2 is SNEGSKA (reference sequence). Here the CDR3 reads CSARDVRQRNYGYTF. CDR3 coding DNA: TGCAGTGCTAGAGATGTGCGGCAGAGGAACTATGGCTACACCTTC.

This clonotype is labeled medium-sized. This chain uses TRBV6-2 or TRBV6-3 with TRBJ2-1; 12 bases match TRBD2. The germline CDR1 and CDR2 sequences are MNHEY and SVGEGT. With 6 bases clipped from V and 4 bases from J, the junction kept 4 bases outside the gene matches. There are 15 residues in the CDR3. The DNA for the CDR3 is TGTGCCAGCAGACCTCTAGCGGGAGGGTACAATGAGCAGTTCTTC. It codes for CASRPLAGGYNEQFF.

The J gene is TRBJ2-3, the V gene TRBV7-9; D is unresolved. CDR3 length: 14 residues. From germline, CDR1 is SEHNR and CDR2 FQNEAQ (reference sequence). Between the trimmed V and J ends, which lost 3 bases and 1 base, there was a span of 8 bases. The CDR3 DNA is TGTGCCAGCAGCTTCGAAGACCGCACAGATACGCAGTATTTT. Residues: CASSFEDRTDTQYF.

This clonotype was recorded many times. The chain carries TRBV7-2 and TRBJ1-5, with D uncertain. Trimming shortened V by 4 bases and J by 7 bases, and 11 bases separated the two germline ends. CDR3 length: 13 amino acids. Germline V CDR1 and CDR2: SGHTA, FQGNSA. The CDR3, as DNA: TGTGCCAGCAGCTCGCGGACCCAACAGCCCCAGCATTTT. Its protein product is CASSSRTQQPQHF.

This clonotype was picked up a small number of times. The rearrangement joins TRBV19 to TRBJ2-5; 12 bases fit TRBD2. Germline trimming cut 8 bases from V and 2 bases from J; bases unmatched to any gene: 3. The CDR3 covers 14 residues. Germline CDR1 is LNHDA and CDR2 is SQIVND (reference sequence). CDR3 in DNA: TGTGCCAGTTCGACTAGCGGGAGACAAGAGACCCAGTACTTC. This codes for CASSTSGRQETQYF.

The CDR3 protein is CASSQSGQLAYEQYF. DNA of the CDR3: TGTGCCAGCAGCCAATCGGGGCAACTGGCCTACGAGCAGTACTTC. The rearrangement links TRBV3-1 to TRBJ2-7; perhaps D is TRBD1 or TRBD2 (5 bases each). CDR1 and CDR2 from the germline V gene are LGHDT and YNNKEL (reference sequence). CDR3 size: 15 residues. Trimming removed 2 bases at V and 2 bases at J, with 13 bases between.